This is a list of T cell receptor beta chains from one sample in a study of OX40 agonist ivuxolimab in advanced cancers. The protocol was immunoSEQ multiplex PCR, while the TCRdb copy is restricted to in-frame clones and leaves out a portion. The top ten clones hold 4.6% of a sample with roughly 77,000 clones, over 70% of them seen once. Source: CD4+ or CD8+ T cells sorted from blood, taken in a trial of the OX40 agonist ivuxolimab. These receptors all come from an adult with an advanced solid tumor such as melanoma, head and neck, liver or kidney cancer. Both conserved end residues are part of each CDR3. Fields, in order: V gene, J gene, clone size, D gene, CDR3 protein, CDR3 DNA. A D gene is named only where the DNA matches it firmly. Clone size appears in some rows only: once, few, many, or a class for an expanded clone.

V gene: TRBV25-1; J gene: TRBJ1-2; clone size: NA; D gene: NA; CDR3 protein: CASRSRDTYGYTF; CDR3 DNA: TGTGCCAGCAGAAGTAGGGACACCTATGGCTACACCTTC
V gene: TRBV9; J gene: TRBJ1-2; clone size: NA; D gene: NA; CDR3 protein: CASSVEAGNYGYTF; CDR3 DNA: TGTGCCAGCAGCGTAGAGGCAGGGAACTATGGCTACACCTTC
V gene: TRBV7-2; J gene: TRBJ2-1; clone size: NA; D gene: TRBD2; CDR3 protein: CASSAGDGTRGNEQFF; CDR3 DNA: TGTGCCAGCAGCGCGGGAGACGGGACTAGGGGGAATGAGCAGTTCTTC
V gene: TRBV18; J gene: TRBJ1-5; clone size: NA; D gene: TRBD1; CDR3 protein: CASSLGQGASQPQHF; CDR3 DNA: TGTGCCAGCTCTCTCGGACAGGGGGCTTCTCAGCCCCAGCATTTT
V gene: TRBV10-3; J gene: TRBJ1-1; clone size: once; D gene: NA; CDR3 protein: CAISVGGVRPEAFF; CDR3 DNA: TGTGCCATCAGTGTGGGAGGTGTGCGGCCTGAAGCTTTCTTT
V gene: TRBV18; J gene: TRBJ2-7; clone size: NA; D gene: TRBD1; CDR3 protein: CASSSPTGGGEQYF; CDR3 DNA: TGTGCCAGCTCATCCCCGACAGGGGGCGGAGAGCAGTACTTC
V gene: TRBV9; J gene: TRBJ2-2; clone size: NA; D gene: TRBD2; CDR3 protein: CASSVGFSGSRSGELFF; CDR3 DNA: TGTGCCAGCAGCGTAGGTTTTAGCGGGAGTAGGTCCGGGGAGCTGTTTTTT
V gene: TRBV7-2; J gene: TRBJ2-7; clone size: NA; D gene: NA; CDR3 protein: CASSLYTYEQYF; CDR3 DNA: TGTGCCAGCAGCTTATACACCTACGAGCAGTACTTC
V gene: TRBV2; J gene: TRBJ1-1; clone size: NA; D gene: NA; CDR3 protein: CASTVDTYEAFF; CDR3 DNA: TGTGCCAGCACTGTGGATACCTATGAAGCTTTCTTT
V gene: TRBV10-3; J gene: TRBJ1-5; clone size: NA; D gene: NA; CDR3 protein: CAISVSRGDQPQHF; CDR3 DNA: TGTGCCATCAGTGTGAGCAGGGGAGACCAGCCCCAGCATTTT
V gene: TRBV11-3; J gene: TRBJ2-3; clone size: NA; D gene: NA; CDR3 protein: CASSSHRGTDTQYF; CDR3 DNA: TGTGCCAGCAGCTCACACCGGGGCACAGATACGCAGTATTTT
V gene: TRBV10-3; J gene: TRBJ2-7; clone size: NA; D gene: TRBD1; CDR3 protein: CAIRPGQGFNEQYF; CDR3 DNA: TGTGCCATCAGGCCGGGACAGGGTTTTAACGAGCAGTACTTC
V gene: TRBV10-3; J gene: TRBJ2-7; clone size: NA; D gene: TRBD2; CDR3 protein: CAISELASGIYEQYF; CDR3 DNA: TGTGCCATCAGTGAGCTGGCTAGCGGGATCTACGAGCAGTACTTC
V gene: TRBV27; J gene: TRBJ2-5; clone size: NA; D gene: NA; CDR3 protein: CASRRGETQYF; CDR3 DNA: TGTGCCAGCAGGCGAGGAGAGACCCAGTACTTC
V gene: TRBV2; J gene: TRBJ1-2; clone size: NA; D gene: NA; CDR3 protein: CASSPTTGNRQGYGYTF; CDR3 DNA: TGTGCCAGCAGTCCAACAACCGGGAACCGACAAGGCTATGGCTACACCTTC
V gene: TRBV5-6; J gene: TRBJ1-2; clone size: NA; D gene: TRBD1; CDR3 protein: CASSLVDRDYGYTF; CDR3 DNA: TGTGCCAGCAGCTTGGTCGACAGGGACTATGGCTACACCTTC
V gene: TRBV18; J gene: TRBJ1-4; clone size: NA; D gene: TRBD1; CDR3 protein: CASSPSSGGEKLFF; CDR3 DNA: TGTGCCAGCTCACCCTCATCAGGGGGTGAAAAACTGTTTTTT
V gene: TRBV7-9; J gene: TRBJ1-4; clone size: NA; D gene: NA; CDR3 protein: CASSLTGTVVEKLFF; CDR3 DNA: TGTGCCAGCAGCCTGACTGGGACTGTTGTGGAAAAACTGTTTTTT
V gene: TRBV7-2; J gene: TRBJ2-5; clone size: NA; D gene: NA; CDR3 protein: CASSLNRQETQYF; CDR3 DNA: TGTGCCAGCAGCTTAAACAGGCAAGAGACCCAGTACTTC
V gene: TRBV6-6; J gene: TRBJ1-3; clone size: NA; D gene: NA; CDR3 protein: CASSRGEGNTIYF; CDR3 DNA: TGTGCCAGCAGCCGCGGGGAAGGAAACACCATATATTTT
V gene: TRBV6-5; J gene: TRBJ2-7; clone size: NA; D gene: TRBD1; CDR3 protein: CAGAGGLGEQYF; CDR3 DNA: TGTGCCGGAGCAGGGGGCTTGGGGGAGCAGTACTTC
V gene: TRBV6-1; J gene: TRBJ2-5; clone size: NA; D gene: NA; CDR3 protein: CASSSIEGWQETQYF; CDR3 DNA: TGTGCCAGCAGCTCAATCGAGGGGTGGCAAGAGACCCAGTACTTC
V gene: TRBV7-9; J gene: TRBJ2-3; clone size: NA; D gene: TRBD2; CDR3 protein: CASSRGTSGTSTDTQYF; CDR3 DNA: TGTGCCAGCAGCCGAGGGACTAGCGGAACTAGCACAGATACGCAGTATTTT
V gene: TRBV7-9; J gene: TRBJ2-2; clone size: many; D gene: TRBD2; CDR3 protein: CASSLQLAETGELFF; CDR3 DNA: TGTGCCAGCAGCTTACAACTAGCGGAGACCGGGGAGCTGTTTTTT
V gene: TRBV15; J gene: TRBJ1-4; clone size: NA; D gene: NA; CDR3 protein: CATSRSLGLNEKLFF; CDR3 DNA: TGTGCCACCAGCAGATCTTTGGGACTCAATGAAAAACTGTTTTTT
V gene: TRBV13; J gene: TRBJ1-1; clone size: NA; D gene: NA; CDR3 protein: CASSLGRDFEAFF; CDR3 DNA: TGTGCCAGCAGCTTAGGCCGCGATTTTGAAGCTTTCTTT
V gene: TRBV30; J gene: TRBJ1-3; clone size: NA; D gene: NA; CDR3 protein: CAWRVTGSGNTIYF; CDR3 DNA: TGTGCCTGGAGGGTGACAGGCTCTGGAAACACCATATATTTT
V gene: TRBV7-8; J gene: TRBJ1-1; clone size: NA; D gene: NA; CDR3 protein: CASTTGPGDGTEAFF; CDR3 DNA: TGTGCCAGCACCACTGGACCCGGGGATGGAACTGAAGCTTTCTTT
V gene: TRBV5-1; J gene: TRBJ2-5; clone size: NA; D gene: TRBD2; CDR3 protein: CASSFGLAEETQYF; CDR3 DNA: TGCGCCAGCAGCTTTGGACTAGCGGAAGAGACCCAGTACTTC
V gene: TRBV23-1; J gene: TRBJ1-1; clone size: NA; D gene: NA; CDR3 protein: CASTPFSGGSKVLWTEAFF; CDR3 DNA: TGCGCCAGCACTCCCTTCTCAGGTGGGTCGAAGGTCCTGTGGACTGAAGCTTTCTTT
V gene: TRBV18; J gene: TRBJ2-7; clone size: NA; D gene: NA; CDR3 protein: CASSPPVPYEQYF; CDR3 DNA: TGTGCCAGCTCACCACCGGTACCCTACGAGCAGTACTTC
V gene: TRBV18; J gene: TRBJ1-5; clone size: NA; D gene: NA; CDR3 protein: CASSPGTVLNQPQHF; CDR3 DNA: TGTGCCAGCTCACCCGGGACGGTTCTCAATCAGCCCCAGCATTTT
V gene: TRBV6-5; J gene: TRBJ2-5; clone size: NA; D gene: NA; CDR3 protein: CASSYSGHRGTQYF; CDR3 DNA: TGTGCCAGCAGTTACTCGGGGCACCGAGGGACCCAGTACTTC
V gene: TRBV5-1; J gene: TRBJ1-6; clone size: NA; D gene: NA; CDR3 protein: CASSPSNSYNSPLHF; CDR3 DNA: TGCGCCAGCAGCCCATCCAACTCCTATAATTCACCCCTCCACTTT
V gene: TRBV5-5; J gene: TRBJ2-7; clone size: NA; D gene: NA; CDR3 protein: CASGGYSYEQYF; CDR3 DNA: TGTGCCAGCGGGGGTTACTCCTACGAGCAGTACTTC
V gene: TRBV18; J gene: TRBJ1-2; clone size: NA; D gene: NA; CDR3 protein: CASSDGTDPGGYTF; CDR3 DNA: TGTGCCAGCTCAGACGGGACGGATCCGGGGGGCTACACCTTC
V gene: TRBV18; J gene: TRBJ2-1; clone size: NA; D gene: TRBD2; CDR3 protein: CASSPSSYAGGYNEQFF; CDR3 DNA: TGTGCCAGCTCACCTTCATCCTATGCGGGAGGGTACAATGAGCAGTTCTTC
V gene: TRBV11-2; J gene: TRBJ2-7; clone size: NA; D gene: TRBD1; CDR3 protein: CASTRDRGKEQYF; CDR3 DNA: TGTGCCAGCACTCGGGACAGGGGAAAAGAGCAGTACTTC
V gene: TRBV6-1; J gene: TRBJ1-1; clone size: once; D gene: NA; CDR3 protein: CAIRGGRVSTEAFF; CDR3 DNA: TGTGCCATCCGTGGTGGGCGCGTGAGCACTGAAGCTTTCTTT
V gene: TRBV11-2; J gene: TRBJ1-2; clone size: NA; D gene: NA; CDR3 protein: CASSLDGGQGYGYTF; CDR3 DNA: TGTGCCAGCAGCTTAGATGGGGGGCAGGGGTATGGCTACACCTTC
V gene: TRBV5-1; J gene: TRBJ1-2; clone size: NA; D gene: NA; CDR3 protein: CASSSGGVRTSGYTF; CDR3 DNA: TGCGCCAGCAGCTCTGGAGGCGTACGGACGTCTGGCTACACCTTC
V gene: TRBV5-1; J gene: TRBJ1-2; clone size: NA; D gene: NA; CDR3 protein: CASSQVDGGGYTF; CDR3 DNA: TGCGCCAGCAGCCAAGTGGACGGCGGTGGCTACACCTTC
V gene: TRBV30; J gene: TRBJ2-7; clone size: NA; D gene: NA; CDR3 protein: CAWSVRGPEQYF; CDR3 DNA: TGTGCCTGGAGTGTTAGAGGGCCCGAGCAGTACTTC
V gene: TRBV6-1; J gene: TRBJ2-7; clone size: NA; D gene: NA; CDR3 protein: CASSELQGRAYEQYF; CDR3 DNA: TGTGCCAGCAGTGAACTCCAGGGGAGGGCCTACGAGCAGTACTTC
V gene: TRBV10-3; J gene: TRBJ2-7; clone size: few; D gene: NA; CDR3 protein: CAISDEGGDSSYEQYF; CDR3 DNA: TGTGCCATCAGTGACGAGGGCGGAGATAGCTCCTACGAGCAGTACTTC
V gene: TRBV5-4; J gene: TRBJ2-5; clone size: NA; D gene: TRBD2; CDR3 protein: CASSPGGLAGGEETQYF; CDR3 DNA: TGTGCCAGCAGCCCGGGGGGACTAGCTGGGGGGGAAGAGACCCAGTACTTC
V gene: TRBV5-1; J gene: TRBJ2-3; clone size: NA; D gene: TRBD2; CDR3 protein: CASSFSGGPTDTQYF; CDR3 DNA: TGCGCCAGCAGCTTCTCGGGAGGGCCGACAGATACGCAGTATTTT
V gene: TRBV19; J gene: TRBJ2-5; clone size: NA; D gene: TRBD2; CDR3 protein: CASSIDGRGETQYF; CDR3 DNA: TGTGCCAGTAGTATAGATGGGAGGGGAGAGACCCAGTACTTC
V gene: TRBV4-2; J gene: TRBJ2-2; clone size: NA; D gene: NA; CDR3 protein: CASSQEQGMTGELFF; CDR3 DNA: TGTGCCAGCAGCCAAGAGCAGGGTATGACCGGGGAGCTGTTTTTT
V gene: TRBV2; J gene: TRBJ1-5; clone size: NA; D gene: TRBD1; CDR3 protein: CASTGPGGGDGNQPQHF; CDR3 DNA: TGTGCCAGCACCGGGCCTGGAGGGGGCGATGGCAATCAGCCCCAGCATTTT
V gene: TRBV2; J gene: TRBJ2-7; clone size: NA; D gene: NA; CDR3 protein: CASSVVGNLEQYF; CDR3 DNA: TGTGCCAGCAGTGTGGTCGGGAATCTCGAGCAGTACTTC
V gene: TRBV19; J gene: TRBJ1-4; clone size: NA; D gene: NA; CDR3 protein: CASSGLATNEKLFF; CDR3 DNA: TGTGCCAGTAGTGGACTAGCAACTAATGAAAAACTGTTTTTT
V gene: TRBV7-3; J gene: TRBJ1-1; clone size: NA; D gene: NA; CDR3 protein: CASSLTPQGMNTEAFF; CDR3 DNA: TGTGCCAGCAGCTTAACACCCCAGGGTATGAACACTGAAGCTTTCTTT
V gene: TRBV6-5; J gene: TRBJ1-1; clone size: NA; D gene: NA; CDR3 protein: CASSPAGLGTEAFF; CDR3 DNA: TGTGCCAGCAGTCCGGCCGGGTTGGGCACTGAAGCTTTCTTT
V gene: TRBV5-1; J gene: TRBJ2-7; clone size: NA; D gene: NA; CDR3 protein: CASSHQEGGLSPYEQYF; CDR3 DNA: TGCGCCAGCAGCCATCAGGAAGGGGGGTTGTCACCCTACGAGCAGTACTTC
V gene: TRBV5-1; J gene: TRBJ2-3; clone size: NA; D gene: NA; CDR3 protein: CASSFPIVKGTDTQYF; CDR3 DNA: TGCGCCAGCAGCTTCCCCATCGTAAAAGGCACAGATACGCAGTATTTT
V gene: TRBV5-1; J gene: TRBJ1-2; clone size: medium-sized; D gene: TRBD1; CDR3 protein: CASSSGTGGGGYTF; CDR3 DNA: TGCGCCAGCAGCTCCGGGACAGGGGGCGGTGGCTACACCTTC
V gene: TRBV5-8; J gene: TRBJ2-3; clone size: once; D gene: TRBD2; CDR3 protein: CASSSNLLEAGVTDTQYF; CDR3 DNA: TGTGCCAGCAGCTCGAATCTACTCGAAGCGGGAGTCACAGATACGCAGTATTTT
V gene: TRBV7-9; J gene: TRBJ2-2; clone size: NA; D gene: TRBD2; CDR3 protein: CASSSIGTSGKGVGELFF; CDR3 DNA: TGTGCCAGCAGCTCCATCGGGACTAGCGGGAAAGGTGTCGGGGAGCTGTTTTTT
V gene: TRBV18; J gene: TRBJ2-3; clone size: NA; D gene: NA; CDR3 protein: CASSQGVSRLKWQYF; CDR3 DNA: TGTGCCAGCTCACAGGGGGTTAGTCGGTTGAAGTGGCAGTATTTT